Below are 28 T cell receptor beta chains sequenced from a single sample in a study of blood T cell repertoires in COVID-19. Clones were read by immunoSEQ multiplex PCR, and TCRdb kept only the in-frame ones, dropping some. The repertoire consists of some 500,000 clones, with roughly 89% occurring once and the leading ten covering roughly 8%. Sample: peripheral blood. Receptor source: a woman aged 45 to 65 with COVID-19, enrolled during active disease.

The rearrangement joins TRBV15 to TRBJ1-2, with 7 bases identical to TRBD1. The germline CDR1 and CDR2 sequences are LNHNV and YYDKDF (reference sequence). Germline trimming cut 4 bases from V and 5 bases from J; bases unmatched to any gene: 7. This CDR3 has 14 amino acids. The CDR3 spells CATSTGQDYYGYTF. For the CDR3, the DNA is TGTGCCACCAGCACAGGACAGGACTATTATGGCTACACCTTC.

The chain recombines TRBV2 with TRBJ1-5; D perhaps matches TRBD1 (6 bases). CDR1 is SNHLY, CDR2 FYNNEI, per germline. With 3 bases removed from V and 5 bases from J, the gap between germline ends came to 11 bases. The CDR3 has 14 amino acids. The CDR3 DNA reads as TGTGCCAGCAGTGATGGGCAGGGGTATCAGCCCCAGCATTTT. It yields the protein CASSDGQGYQPQHF. Complete variable domain (other parts from reference TRBV2 and TRBJ1-5): EPEVTQTPSHQVTQMGQEVILRCVPISNHLYFYWYRQILGQKVEFLVSFYNNEISEKSEIFDDQFSVERPDGSNFTLKIRSTKLEDSAMYFCASSDGQGYQPQHFGDGTRLSIL.

The chain combines TRBV7-9 with TRBJ1-1; TRBD1 aligns across 7 bases. Germline V gene lookup returns CDR1 SEHNR and CDR2 FQNEAQ (reference sequence). The trim removed 5 bases at V and 0 bases at J, leaving 6 bases unmatched. The CDR3 runs to 15 residues. The CDR3 DNA is TGTGCCAGCAGCCAGACGACAGGGTTGAACACTGAAGCTTTCTTT. It codes for CASSQTTGLNTEAFF.

V usage is TRBV3-1 (or the pseudogene TRBV3-2) and J usage is TRBJ1-2; 9 bases map to TRBD1. Germline CDR1 LGHDT, CDR2 YNNKEL (reference sequence). V dropped 4 bases and J dropped 1; count of bases not matched to a gene: 4. The CDR3 has 15 amino acids. CDR3 in amino acids: CASSLRQGDNYGYTF. As DNA, the CDR3 is TGTGCCAGCAGCCTAAGACAGGGGGATAACTATGGCTACACCTTC.

V is TRBV19 and J is TRBJ1-4, with D perhaps TRBD1 (5 bases). Trimming removed 4 bases from V and 6 bases from J, with 15 bases in between. This CDR3 has 15 residues. Per germline, CDR1 LNHDA and CDR2 SQIVND (reference sequence). The CDR3 DNA follows: TGTGCCAGTAGTAAAGCCGGGAGGGGTGATGAAAAACTGTTTTTT. Amino acid sequence: CASSKAGRGDEKLFF.

This chain uses TRBV10-2 with TRBJ2-7; D possibly corresponds to TRBD2 (6 bases). Per the germline V gene, CDR1 is WSHSY and CDR2 is SAAADI. Between the trimmed V and J ends, which lost 3 bases and 5 bases, there was a span of 11 bases. The CDR3 extends over 13 amino acids. In nucleotides, the CDR3 is TGCGCCAGCAGTGACCCCGGGGAGGACGAGCAGTACTTC. It encodes CASSDPGEDEQYF.

This chain links TRBV5-6 with TRBJ2-7; 7 bases match TRBD1. CDR3 size: 14 residues. Losses at the gene ends were 4 bases for V and 3 bases for J; bases not matched to a gene: 7. CDR1 and CDR2 from the germline V gene are SGHDT and YYEEEE. The chain's CDR3 is CASSPTTGSYEQYF. The CDR3 DNA is TGTGCCAGCAGCCCTACGACAGGGAGCTACGAGCAGTACTTC. Full variable domain (missing parts from reference TRBV5-6 and TRBJ2-7): DAGVTQSPTHLIKTRGQQVTLRCSPKSGHDTVSWYQQALGQGPQFIFQYYEEEERQRGNFPDRFSGHQFPNYSSELNVNALLLGDSALYLCASSPTTGSYEQYFGPGTRLTVT.

The V call is TRBV9, the J call TRBJ2-1; possibly TRBD1 for D (6 bases). Per germline, CDR1 SGDLS and CDR2 YYNGEE. The CDR3 is made up of 15 amino acids. The V gene lost 3 bases and the J gene lost 3 bases, with 13 bases spanning the gap. The CDR3 sequence is CASSGADSLYNEQFF. The CDR3 nucleotides are TGTGCCAGCAGCGGAGCGGACAGTCTCTACAATGAGCAGTTCTTC.

The chain links TRBV27 to TRBJ1-6, with D unclear. This CDR3 region has 12 residues. V was trimmed by 3 bases and J by 9 bases, leaving 6 bases between them. From germline, CDR1 is MNHEY and CDR2 SMNVEV (reference sequence). The CDR3: CASSFRSSPLHF. As DNA, the CDR3 is TGTGCCAGCAGTTTTCGGAGTTCACCCCTCCACTTT.

This clone was counted once. This chain uses TRBV11-2 with TRBJ1-3; no definite D call. Deletions cut 2 bases from V and 2 bases from J, with 19 bases between. CDR1 is SGHAT and CDR2 is FQNNGV in the germline V gene. This CDR3 region has 18 residues. CDR3 in amino acids: CASSLLGSGSTAGNTIYF. CDR3 bases: TGTGCCAGCAGCTTATTAGGGAGTGGGTCGACTGCTGGAAACACCATATATTTT.

This clone came up a few times. The rearrangement links TRBV4-2 to TRBJ2-7; D might be TRBD2 (6 bases). The germline V gene has CDR1 LGHNA and CDR2 YNFKEQ. Trimming stripped 1 base from V and 3 bases from J, with 10 bases between. CDR3 size: 14 residues. DNA of the CDR3: TGTGCCAGCAGCCAAGGGGTTAGCGGCTACGAGCAGTACTTC. It translates to CASSQGVSGYEQYF.

This chain joins TRBV6-5 and TRBJ1-1; 7 bases agree with TRBD1. Looked up from germline, CDR1 is MNHEY and CDR2 is SVGAGI. V lost 2 bases and J lost 1; bases outside the gene matches: 4. The CDR3 is 15 amino acids. CDR3 sequence reads: CASSYAAGGNTEAFF. In DNA form, the CDR3 reads TGTGCCAGCAGTTACGCGGCAGGGGGGAACACTGAAGCTTTCTTT.

This chain uses TRBV4-1 with TRBJ1-4; 9 bases are shared with TRBD1. The CDR3 is made up of 16 amino acids. V shed 4 bases and J 8 bases; nucleotides not matched to a gene: 11. Per germline, CDR1 MGHRA and CDR2 YSYEKL. CDR3 DNA: TGCGCCAGCAGCCCTACCTCCGGGACAGGGCAAGAAAAACTGTTTTTT. As protein: CASSPTSGTGQEKLFF.

V is TRBV19 and J is TRBJ1-2, with D possibly TRBD1 on 6 matching bases. The V gene's germline CDR1 is LNHDA and CDR2 SQIVND (reference sequence). Deletions cut 1 base from V and 0 bases from J, with 24 bases between. This CDR3 has 20 amino acids. CDR3 nucleotides: TGTGCCAGTAGTATAGGTCCGATGGTTGCAGGGGCGTCAGCTAACTATGGCTACACCTTC. Amino acids: CASSIGPMVAGASANYGYTF.

V is TRBV7-2 and J is TRBJ2-1; TRBD2 matches at 9 bases. Per germline, CDR1 SGHTA and CDR2 FQGNSA. The CDR3 length is 16 residues. V gave up 0 bases and J gave up 6 bases; unmatched junction bases: 6. Here the CDR3 reads CASSLASGGRSNEQFF. CDR3 bases: TGTGCCAGCAGCTTAGCCAGCGGGGGGCGGAGCAATGAGCAGTTCTTC. Drawing the rest from reference TRBV7-2 and TRBJ2-1, the complete variable domain is GAGVSQSPSNKVTEKGKDVELRCDPISGHTALYWYRQSLGQGLEFLIYFQGNSAPDKSGLPSDRFSAERTGGSVSTLTIQRTQQEDSAVYLCASSLASGGRSNEQFFGPGTRLTVL.

The CDR3 spells CASSSGGGREETQYF. The CDR3 DNA sequence: TGTGCCAGCAGCTCGGGAGGGGGACGAGAAGAGACCCAGTACTTC. V gene TRBV9 combines with J gene TRBJ2-5, with TRBD2 matching 8 bases. The CDR3 is made up of 15 amino acids. V dropped 4 bases and J dropped 3; count of bases not matched to a gene: 8. CDR1 is SGDLS and CDR2 is YYNGEE in the germline V gene.

The CDR3 sequence: CASSSVSIAKNIQYF. In DNA, the CDR3 is TGCGCCAGCAGCTCTGTTAGTATAGCCAAAAACATTCAGTACTTC. V gene TRBV5-1 combines with J gene TRBJ2-4; no definite D call. Trimming cost V 3 bases and J 0 bases, with 10 bases left between them. CDR3 length: 15 residues. Germline V gene data show CDR1 as SGHRS and CDR2 as YFSETQ.

The chain recombines TRBV10-1 with TRBJ1-1; tentative D call: TRBD1 (5 bases). Looked up from germline, CDR1 is WNHNN and CDR2 is SYGVQD (reference sequence). The CDR3 consists of 12 residues. Trimming left V 5 bases short and J 4 bases short, with 8 bases between. In nucleotides, the CDR3 is TGCGCCAGCAGTCGGGGGGGCACTGAAGCTTTCTTT. This codes for CASSRGGTEAFF.

The chain combines TRBV3-1 (or the pseudogene TRBV3-2) with TRBJ1-5; no firm D call. Germline V gives CDR1 LGHDT, CDR2 YNNKEL (reference sequence). Trimming cost V 0 bases and J 3 bases, with 9 bases left between them. This CDR3 is 15 amino acids long. The CDR3 protein is CASSQDYGINQPQHF. The CDR3 DNA is TGTGCCAGCAGCCAAGATTACGGGATCAATCAGCCCCAGCATTTT.

The chain has TRBV30 and TRBJ1-1; D remains ambiguous. This CDR3 has 11 residues. The germline CDR1 and CDR2 sequences are GTSNPN and SVGIG (reference sequence). Trimming pared 5 bases from V and 7 bases from J, leaving 11 bases between. Written as DNA, the CDR3 is TGTGCCTGGTTCGTGATCAGTGAAGCTTTCTTT. This gives the protein CAWFVISEAFF.

This clone was detected only once. This sample also contains other DNA sequences that code for the same CDR3. V usage is TRBV5-1 and J usage is TRBJ2-7; tentatively, D is TRBD1 (5 bases). The V end lost 1 base, the J end lost 0 bases, and 8 bases lay between the germline ends. Germline V gene data show CDR1 as SGHRS and CDR2 as YFSETQ. This CDR3 contains 14 residues. Here the CDR3 reads CASSLTGSSYEQYF. CDR3 sequence (DNA): TGCGCCAGCAGCTTGACAGGCAGCTCCTACGAGCAGTACTTC. Based on the CDR3 plus reference TRBV5-1 and TRBJ2-7, the full variable domain is KAGVTQTPRYLIKTRGQQVTLSCSPISGHRSVSWYQQTPGQGLQFLFEYFSETQRNKGNFPGRFSGRQFSNSRSEMNVSTLELGDSALYLCASSLTGSSYEQYFGPGTRLTVT.

The chain carries TRBV6-5 and TRBJ1-1; possibly TRBD1 for D (6 bases). The ends were cut back, 5 bases at V and 5 bases at J, with 12 bases in the middle. Germline V lookup: CDR1 MNHEY, CDR2 SVGAGI. The CDR3 runs to 13 residues. The CDR3 protein is CASSRGGETEAFF. The CDR3 DNA reads as TGTGCCAGCAGTAGGGGGGGAGAAACTGAAGCTTTCTTT.

DNA for the CDR3: TGTGCCAGCAGCTTATCGTCAGGGGTGAGAACTGAAGCTTTCTTT. Translation gives CASSLSSGVRTEAFF. This chain links TRBV7-2 with TRBJ1-1; a weak D match, TRBD1 (6 bases). V gave up 2 bases and J gave up 5 bases, with 15 bases separating them. This CDR3 is 15 amino acids long. CDR1 is SGHTA, CDR2 FQGNSA, per germline.

The genes are TRBV10-3 and TRBJ1-1; D not resolved. CDR1 is ENHRY, CDR2 SYGVKD, per germline. V was shortened by 0 bases and J by 2 bases, with 10 bases between the two germline ends. There are 15 residues in the CDR3. The CDR3 nucleotides read TGTGCCATCAGTGAGTCGACGGGGAGAAACACTGAAGCTTTCTTT. It yields the protein CAISESTGRNTEAFF.

The chain links TRBV28 to TRBJ1-4, with D possibly matching TRBD1 (6 bases). The CDR3 totals 15 residues. V lost 5 bases to trimming and J lost 0 bases, with 10 bases between them. Germline CDR1 reads MDHEN; CDR2 reads SYDVKM. CDR3 DNA: TGTGCCAGCAGTCCAGGGGAAGCAACTAATGAAAAACTGTTTTTT. This translates into CASSPGEATNEKLFF.

The CDR3 is CASSPSTGQSEAFF. For the CDR3, the DNA is TGCGCCAGCAGTCCGAGCACGGGACAGAGCGAAGCTTTCTTT. This rearrangement joins TRBV4-1 to TRBJ1-1, with TRBD1 matching over 7 bases. V was pared by 6 bases and J by 8 bases, with 12 bases of the junction left unmatched. This CDR3 is 14 amino acids long. Germline CDR1 and CDR2: MGHRA and YSYEKL.

This chain uses TRBV7-9 with TRBJ1-3, with 7 nucleotides matching TRBD1. The CDR3 is 14 residues long. The germline V gene encodes CDR1 SEHNR and CDR2 FQNEAQ (reference sequence). Germline trimming cut 5 bases from V and 8 bases from J; bases unmatched to any gene: 9. Written as DNA, the CDR3 is TGTGCCAGCAGCATCGACAGGGCTACGGACACCATATATTTT. It translates to CASSIDRATDTIYF.

V usage is TRBV2 and J usage is TRBJ2-3; tentative D call: TRBD2 (6 bases). V was cut by 6 bases and J by 0 bases, with 10 bases left in between. This CDR3 spans 14 amino acids. Germline V gene sequence: CDR1 SNHLY, CDR2 FYNNEI. DNA for the CDR3: TGTGCCAGCAGCCGGGACTCCAGCACAGATACGCAGTATTTT. It codes for CASSRDSSTDTQYF.